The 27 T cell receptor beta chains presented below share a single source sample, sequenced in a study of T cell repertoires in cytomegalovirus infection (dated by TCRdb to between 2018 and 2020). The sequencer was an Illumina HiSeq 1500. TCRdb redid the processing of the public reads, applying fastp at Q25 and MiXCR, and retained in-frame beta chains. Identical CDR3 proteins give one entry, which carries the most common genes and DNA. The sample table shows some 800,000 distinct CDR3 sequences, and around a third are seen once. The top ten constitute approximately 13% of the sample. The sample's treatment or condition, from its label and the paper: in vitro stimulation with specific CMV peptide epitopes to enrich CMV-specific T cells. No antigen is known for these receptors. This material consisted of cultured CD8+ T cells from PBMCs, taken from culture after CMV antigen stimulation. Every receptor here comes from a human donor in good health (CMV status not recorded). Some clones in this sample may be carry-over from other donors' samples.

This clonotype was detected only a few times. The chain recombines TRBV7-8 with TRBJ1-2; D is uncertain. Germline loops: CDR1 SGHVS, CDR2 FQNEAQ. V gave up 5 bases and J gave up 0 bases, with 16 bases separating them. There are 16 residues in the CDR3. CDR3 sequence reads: CASSPKQYLTNYGYTF. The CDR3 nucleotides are TGTGCCAGCAGCCCGAAACAGTATCTGACTAACTATGGCTACACCTTC.

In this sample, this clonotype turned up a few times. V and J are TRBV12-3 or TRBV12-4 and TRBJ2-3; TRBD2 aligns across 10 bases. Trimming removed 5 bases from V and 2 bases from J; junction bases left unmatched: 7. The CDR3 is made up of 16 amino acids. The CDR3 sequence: CASSPLAGALTDTQYF. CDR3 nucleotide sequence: TGTGCCAGCAGTCCTCTAGCGGGGGCCCTCACAGATACGCAGTATTTT.

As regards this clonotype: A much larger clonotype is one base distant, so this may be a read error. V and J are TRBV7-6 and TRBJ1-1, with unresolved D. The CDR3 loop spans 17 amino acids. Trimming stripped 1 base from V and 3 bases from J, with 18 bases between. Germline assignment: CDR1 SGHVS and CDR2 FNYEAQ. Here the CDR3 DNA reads TGTGCCAGCAGCTTAGAAGATCTCATATCACCCTACACTGAAGCTTTCTTT. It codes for CASSLEDLISPYTEAFF.

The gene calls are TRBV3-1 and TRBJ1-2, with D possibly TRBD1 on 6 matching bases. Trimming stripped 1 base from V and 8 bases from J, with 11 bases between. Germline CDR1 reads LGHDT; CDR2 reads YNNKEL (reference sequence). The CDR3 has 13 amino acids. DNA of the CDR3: TGTGCCAGCAGCCAAGGAGGGGGGCAGGGCTACACCTTC. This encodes CASSQGGGQGYTF.

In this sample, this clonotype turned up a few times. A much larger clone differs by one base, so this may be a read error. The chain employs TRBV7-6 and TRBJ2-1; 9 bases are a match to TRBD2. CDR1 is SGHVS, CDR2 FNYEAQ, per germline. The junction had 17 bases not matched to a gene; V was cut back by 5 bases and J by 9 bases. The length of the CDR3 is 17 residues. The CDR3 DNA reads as TGTGCCAGCAGCCGTGCCGGGGCTAGCGGGGAAGAGGGTGAGCAGTTCTTC. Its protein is CASSRAGASGEEGEQFF.

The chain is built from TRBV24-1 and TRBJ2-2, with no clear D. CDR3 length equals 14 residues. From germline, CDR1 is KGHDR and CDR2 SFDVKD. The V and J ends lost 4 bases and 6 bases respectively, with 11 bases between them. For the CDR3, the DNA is TGTGCCACCAGTGACCCCCGGGTAGCCGGGGAGCTGTTTTTT. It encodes CATSDPRVAGELFF.

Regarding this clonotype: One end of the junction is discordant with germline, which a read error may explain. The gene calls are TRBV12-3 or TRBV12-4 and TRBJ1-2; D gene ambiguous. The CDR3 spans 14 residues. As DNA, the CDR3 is TGTGTCAGCAGCGAGGGCCGGGGTAACTATGGCTACACCTTC. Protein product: CVSSEGRGNYGYTF.

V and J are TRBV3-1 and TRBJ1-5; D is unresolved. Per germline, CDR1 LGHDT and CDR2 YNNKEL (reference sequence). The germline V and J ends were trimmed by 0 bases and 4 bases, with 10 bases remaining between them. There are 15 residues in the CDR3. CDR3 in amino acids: CASSQDGLRNQPQHF. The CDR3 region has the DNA TGTGCCAGCAGCCAAGATGGGCTTAGGAATCAGCCCCAGCATTTT. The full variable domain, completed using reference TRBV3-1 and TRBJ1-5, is DTAVSQTPKYLVTQMGNDKSIKCEQNLGHDTMYWYKQDSKKFLKIMFSYNNKELIINETVPNRFSPKSPDKAHLNLHINSLELGDSAVYFCASSQDGLRNQPQHFGDGTRLSIL.

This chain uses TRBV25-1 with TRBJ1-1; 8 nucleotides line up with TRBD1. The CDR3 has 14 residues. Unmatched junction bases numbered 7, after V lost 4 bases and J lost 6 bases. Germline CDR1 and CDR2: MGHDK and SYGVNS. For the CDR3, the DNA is TGTGCCAGCAGTGGACAGGGGTTATCTCCTGAAGCTTTCTTT. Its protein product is CASSGQGLSPEAFF.

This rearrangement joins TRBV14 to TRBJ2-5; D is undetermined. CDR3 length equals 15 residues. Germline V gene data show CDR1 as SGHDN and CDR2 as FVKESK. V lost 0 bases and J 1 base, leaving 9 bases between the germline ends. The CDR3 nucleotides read TGTGCCAGCAGCCAAGACCTAGGGTTCCAAGAGACCCAGTACTTC. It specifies CASSQDLGFQETQYF. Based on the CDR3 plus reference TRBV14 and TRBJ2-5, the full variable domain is EAGVTQFPSHSVIEKGQTVTLRCDPISGHDNLYWYRRVMGKEIKFLLHFVKESKQDESGMPNNRFLAERTGGTYSTLKVQPAELEDSGVYFCASSQDLGFQETQYFGPGTRLLVL.

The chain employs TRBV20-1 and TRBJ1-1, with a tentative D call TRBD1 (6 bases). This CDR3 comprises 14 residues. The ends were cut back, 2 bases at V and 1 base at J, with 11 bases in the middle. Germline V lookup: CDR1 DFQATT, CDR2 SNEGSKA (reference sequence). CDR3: CSARHPDRNTEAFF. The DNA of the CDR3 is TGCAGTGCTAGACACCCGGACAGGAACACTGAAGCTTTCTTT.

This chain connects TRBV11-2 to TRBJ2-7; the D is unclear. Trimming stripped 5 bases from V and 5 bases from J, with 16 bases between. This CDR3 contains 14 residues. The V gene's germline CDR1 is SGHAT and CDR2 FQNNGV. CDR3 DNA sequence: TGTGCCAGCAGCCCCATTCTGGGTTCCAACGAGCAGTACTTC. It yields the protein CASSPILGSNEQYF.

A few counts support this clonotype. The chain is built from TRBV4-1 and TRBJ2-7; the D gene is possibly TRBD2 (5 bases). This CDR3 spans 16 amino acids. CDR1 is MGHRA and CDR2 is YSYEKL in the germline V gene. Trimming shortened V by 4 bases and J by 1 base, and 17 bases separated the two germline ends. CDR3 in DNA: TGCGCCAGCAGCCCCGATCCAGGACGGGGATCCTACGAGCAGTACGTC. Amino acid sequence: CASSPDPGRGSYEQYV.

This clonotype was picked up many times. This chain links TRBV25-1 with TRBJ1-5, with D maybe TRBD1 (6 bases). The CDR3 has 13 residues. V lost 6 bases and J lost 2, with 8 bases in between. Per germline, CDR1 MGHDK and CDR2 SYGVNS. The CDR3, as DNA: TGTGCCAGCAGCGCAGGGGGCAATCAGCCCCAGCATTTT. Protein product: CASSAGGNQPQHF.

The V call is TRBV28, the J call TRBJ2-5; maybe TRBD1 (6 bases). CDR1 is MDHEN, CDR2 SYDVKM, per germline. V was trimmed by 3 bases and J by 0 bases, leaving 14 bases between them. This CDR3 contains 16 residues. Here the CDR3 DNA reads TGTGCCAGCAGTTTTCCCTCAGGGGCGTACCAAGAGACCCAGTACTTC. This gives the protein CASSFPSGAYQETQYF.

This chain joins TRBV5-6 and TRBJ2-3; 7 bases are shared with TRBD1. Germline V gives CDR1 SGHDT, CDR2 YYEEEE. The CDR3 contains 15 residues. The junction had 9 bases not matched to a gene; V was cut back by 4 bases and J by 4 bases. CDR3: CASSHDRVRADTQYF. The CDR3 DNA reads TGTGCCAGCAGCCACGACAGGGTGAGAGCAGATACGCAGTATTTT.

The CDR3 spells CASSLKGTGTQPQHF. The DNA for the CDR3 is TGTGCCAGCAGCTTGAAAGGGACAGGAACTCAGCCCCAGCATTTT. V is TRBV7-8 and J is TRBJ1-5, with 8 bases that match TRBD1. Germline V gene lookup returns CDR1 SGHVS and CDR2 FQNEAQ. The CDR3 has 15 amino acids. With 3 bases clipped from V and 6 bases from J, the junction kept 7 bases outside the gene matches.

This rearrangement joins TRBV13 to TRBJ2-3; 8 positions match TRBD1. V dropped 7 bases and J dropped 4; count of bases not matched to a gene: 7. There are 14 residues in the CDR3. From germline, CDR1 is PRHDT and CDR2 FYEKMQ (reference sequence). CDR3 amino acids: CASTAGRGPDTQYF. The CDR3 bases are TGTGCCAGCACAGCGGGCAGGGGGCCAGATACGCAGTATTTT.

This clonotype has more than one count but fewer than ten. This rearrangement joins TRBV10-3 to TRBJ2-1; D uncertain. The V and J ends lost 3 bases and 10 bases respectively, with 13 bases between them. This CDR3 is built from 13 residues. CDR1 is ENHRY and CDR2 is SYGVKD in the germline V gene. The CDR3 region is CAISDSNYSEQFF. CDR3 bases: TGTGCCATCAGTGACTCAAACTACAGCGAGCAGTTCTTC.

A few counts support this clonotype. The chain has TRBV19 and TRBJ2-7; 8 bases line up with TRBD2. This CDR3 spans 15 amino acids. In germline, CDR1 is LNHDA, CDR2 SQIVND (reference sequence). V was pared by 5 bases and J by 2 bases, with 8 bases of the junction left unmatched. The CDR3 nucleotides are TGTGCCAGTAGTTCAGGCTCGGGGGGGGCCTACGAGCAGTACTTC. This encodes CASSSGSGGAYEQYF.

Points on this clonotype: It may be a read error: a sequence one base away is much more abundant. CDR3: CATGGTTDTQYF. The DNA for the CDR3 is TGTGCCACGGGGGGGACCACAGATACGCAGTATTTT. The chain recombines TRBV15 with TRBJ2-3, with 7 bases lining up with TRBD2. J lost 2 bases, V lost 9 bases, and 2 bases had no gene match. The CDR3 covers 12 residues. The germline CDR1 and CDR2 sequences are LNHNV and YYDKDF (reference sequence).

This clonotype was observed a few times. In nucleotides, the CDR3 is TGTGCCAGCAGTCAGACAGGGGGGCCCGCCTACGAGCAGTACGTC. Translating it yields CASSQTGGPAYEQYV. This chain joins TRBV28 and TRBJ2-7; 9 bases map to TRBD1. V was pared by 5 bases and J by 2 bases, with 7 bases of the junction left unmatched. The CDR3 sequence is 15 residues long. Per the germline V gene, CDR1 is MDHEN and CDR2 is SYDVKM.

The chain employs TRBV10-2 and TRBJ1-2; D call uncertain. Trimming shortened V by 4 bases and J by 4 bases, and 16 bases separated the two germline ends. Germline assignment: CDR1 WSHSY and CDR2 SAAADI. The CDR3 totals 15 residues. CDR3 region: CASSVVGNFIYGYTF. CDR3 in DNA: TGCGCCAGCAGTGTGGTCGGAAACTTTATCTATGGCTACACCTTC.

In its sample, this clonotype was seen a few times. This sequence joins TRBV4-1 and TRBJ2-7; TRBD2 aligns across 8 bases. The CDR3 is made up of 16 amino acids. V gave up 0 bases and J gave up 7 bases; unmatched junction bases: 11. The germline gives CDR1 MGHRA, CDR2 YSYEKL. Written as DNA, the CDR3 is TGCGCCAGCAGCCAAGATCGGGGGGGAGGACGCTTTGAGCAGTACGTC. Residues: CASSQDRGGGRFEQYV.

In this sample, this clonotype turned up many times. CDR3: CATLGRVTDTQYF. The CDR3 bases are TGTGCCACCCTGGGGCGGGTGACAGATACGCAGTATTTT. The rearrangement joins TRBV6-5 to TRBJ2-3; D is possibly TRBD1 or TRBD2 (5 bases each). From germline, CDR1 is MNHEY and CDR2 SVGAGI. CDR3 size: 13 residues. Trimming shortened V by 10 bases and J by 3 bases, and 14 bases separated the two germline ends.

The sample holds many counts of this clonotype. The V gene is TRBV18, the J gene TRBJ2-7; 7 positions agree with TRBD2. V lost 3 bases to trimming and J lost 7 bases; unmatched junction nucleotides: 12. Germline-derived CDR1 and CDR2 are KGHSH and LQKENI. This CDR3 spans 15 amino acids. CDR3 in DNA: TGTGCCAGCTCACCTCGCCCGGGAGGACGTGAAGAGCAGTACGTC. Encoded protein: CASSPRPGGREEQYV.

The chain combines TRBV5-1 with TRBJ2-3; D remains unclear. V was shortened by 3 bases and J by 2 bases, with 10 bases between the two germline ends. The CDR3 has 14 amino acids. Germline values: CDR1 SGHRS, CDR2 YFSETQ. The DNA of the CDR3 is TGCGCCAGCAGCTCTTATCAAGACACAGATACGCAGTATTTT. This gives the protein CASSSYQDTDTQYF.